Below, 10 T cell receptor beta chains from the same sample are listed, as sequenced in a study of blood T cell repertoires in COVID-19. Assay used: immunoSEQ multiplex PCR; TCRdb lists only in-frame clones, some missing. The sample lists about 340,000 clones; about 86% were seen once. Sequencing used PBMCs or T cells enriched from blood (not recorded which). All receptors derive from a woman aged 40 to 50 with acute COVID-19.

The chain couples TRBV7-9 to TRBJ2-5; 8 nucleotides align to TRBD1. CDR1 and CDR2 (germline): SEHNR, FQNEAQ (reference sequence). The trim removed 4 bases at V and 5 bases at J, leaving 6 bases unmatched. The CDR3 extends over 14 amino acids. The chain's CDR3 is CASSYVTGGETQYF. CDR3 nucleotides: TGTGCCAGCAGCTACGTAACAGGGGGGGAGACCCAGTACTTC. The entire variable domain, with the rest obtained from reference TRBV7-9 and TRBJ2-5, is as follows: DTGVSQNPRHKITKRGQNVTFRCDPISEHNRLYWYRQTLGQGPEFLTYFQNEAQLEKSRLLSDRFSAERPKGSFSTLEIQRTEQGDSAMYLCASSYVTGGETQYFGPGTRLLVL.

This rearrangement joins TRBV28 to TRBJ1-2; D remains ambiguous. Germline CDR1 reads MDHEN; CDR2 reads SYDVKM. Trimming pared 3 bases from V and 8 bases from J, leaving 19 bases between. CDR3 length equals 15 residues. The CDR3 reads CASSFNLADQGGYTF. The CDR3 DNA reads as TGTGCCAGCAGTTTCAACCTAGCTGACCAAGGGGGCTACACCTTC.

This chain joins TRBV18 and TRBJ1-2, with no clear D. The germline V gene has CDR1 KGHSH and CDR2 LQKENI. Trimming removed 3 bases at V and 8 bases at J, with 13 bases between. CDR3 length equals 13 residues. The CDR3 region is CASSPAAGLGYTF. The CDR3 DNA sequence: TGTGCCAGCTCACCCGCCGCGGGTTTAGGCTACACCTTC.

V usage is TRBV27 and J usage is TRBJ2-2; perhaps TRBD2 as D (5 bases). CDR3 length: 16 residues. Trimming cost V 0 bases and J 4 bases, with 12 bases left between them. Germline V lookup: CDR1 MNHEY, CDR2 SMNVEV (reference sequence). The CDR3 nucleotides read TGTGCCAGCAGTTTATCGAGAAGCGGACGCACCGGGGAGCTGTTTTTT. This translates into CASSLSRSGRTGELFF.

The rearrangement joins TRBV5-4 to TRBJ2-6, with 7 nucleotides matching TRBD1. Germline assignment: CDR1 SGHNT and CDR2 YYREEE (reference sequence). V lost 3 bases, J lost 2 bases, and 2 bases stayed unmatched. The CDR3 totals 15 residues. The CDR3 loop reads CASSSGQAGANVLTF. The CDR3 DNA reads as TGTGCCAGCAGCTCAGGACAGGCTGGGGCCAACGTCCTGACTTTC.

DNA of the CDR3: TGTGCCAGCAGCTTGTTACAATCCTCGTCTGGAAACACCATATATTTT. It codes for CASSLLQSSSGNTIYF. The chain employs TRBV7-9 and TRBJ1-3; no clear D. The CDR3 loop spans 16 amino acids. Germline values: CDR1 SEHNR, CDR2 FQNEAQ (reference sequence). Trimming stripped 3 bases from V and 1 base from J, with 13 bases between.

The chain is built from TRBV7-2 and TRBJ1-2; D is perhaps TRBD1 (6 bases). From germline, CDR1 is SGHTA and CDR2 FQGNSA. The CDR3 is 15 amino acids. Trimming stripped 4 bases from V and 2 bases from J, with 14 bases between. CDR3: CASSSSDRFNYGYTF. The CDR3 coding sequence is TGTGCCAGCAGCTCCTCCGACAGGTTCAACTATGGCTACACCTTC.

The chain carries TRBV5-4 and TRBJ2-5; maybe TRBD2 (6 bases). V was shortened by 4 bases and J by 2 bases, with 15 bases between the two germline ends. CDR3 size: 15 residues. CDR1 is SGHNT, CDR2 YYREEE, per germline (reference sequence). CDR3 bases: TGTGCCAGCAGCCCTCAGTTAGCGGAACAAGAGACCCAGTACTTC. It translates to CASSPQLAEQETQYF. Full variable domain (remainder filled in from reference TRBV5-4 and TRBJ2-5): ETGVTQSPTHLIKTRGQQVTLRCSSQSGHNTVSWYQQALGQGPQFIFQYYREEENGRGNFPPRFSGLQFPNYSSELNVNALELDDSALYLCASSPQLAEQETQYFGPGTRLLVL.

The count of this clone is one. The chain joins TRBV11-2 to TRBJ1-2; D may be TRBD1 (6 bases). The length of the CDR3 is 14 residues. Trimming cost V 1 base and J 8 bases, with 14 bases left between them. Germline V lookup: CDR1 SGHAT, CDR2 FQNNGV. CDR3 sequence reads: CASSLGAGDRGYTF. In nucleotides, the CDR3 is TGTGCCAGCAGCTTAGGGGCAGGGGATCGGGGCTACACCTTC.

The chain carries TRBV3-1 (or the pseudogene TRBV3-2) and TRBJ2-2; weak D call: TRBD1 (9 bases). Trimming removed 1 base at V and 4 bases at J, with 19 bases between. Germline V gene lookup returns CDR1 LGHDT and CDR2 YNNKEL (reference sequence). This CDR3 spans 18 amino acids. Here the CDR3 DNA reads TGTGCCAGCAGCCAAGGACGGGGGGGGACAGGGACCACCGGGGAGCTGTTTTTT. Amino acid sequence: CASSQGRGGTGTTGELFF.